These T cell receptor beta chains were read from a single sample in a study of vaccination and CD4 T cells after COVID-19. TCRdb analysed the PCR reads with MiXCR anew, one entry per CDR3 protein. Of around 19,000 distinct CDR3 sequences detected, about 66% appear once; the ten largest clones hold approximately 3.7%. These receptors' targets are unknown. Sequenced material: CD4+ T cells from blood, cultured in vitro. All receptors derive from a human donor who had recovered from COVID-19. Both conserved end residues are part of each CDR3. The D gene is left open where the match is weak. For some rows the clone size is stated as once, few or many, or as a class when expanded; others skip it.

D gene: -
J gene: TRBJ1-2
clone size: -
V gene: TRBV7-9
CDR3 length: 15
CDR3 DNA: TGTGCCAGCAGCCCATACGGGGGGGCCACGGAAGGCTACACCTTC
CDR3 protein: CASSPYGGATEGYTF

D gene: TRBD1
J gene: TRBJ1-5
clone size: few
V gene: TRBV6-2/TRBV6-3
CDR3 length: 16
CDR3 DNA: TGTGCCAGCACCCGGAGGACAGGGGGGAACAATCAGCCCCAGCATTTT
CDR3 protein: CASTRRTGGNNQPQHF

D gene: -
J gene: TRBJ1-2
clone size: -
V gene: TRBV18
CDR3 length: 13
CDR3 DNA: TGTGCCAGCTCCCAGGGTCCCGGGGATGGCTACACCTTC
CDR3 protein: CASSQGPGDGYTF

D gene: TRBD2
J gene: TRBJ2-2
clone size: -
V gene: TRBV5-4
CDR3 length: 18
CDR3 DNA: TGTGCCAGCAGCTTGGGTGGTAGCGGGAGGGCGAACACCGGGGAGCTGTTTTTT
CDR3 protein: CASSLGGSGRANTGELFF

D gene: -
J gene: TRBJ2-3
clone size: -
V gene: TRBV20-1
CDR3 length: 12
CDR3 DNA: TGCAGTTGCGGGCAGAGGGGGGATACGCAGTATTTT
CDR3 protein: CSCGQRGDTQYF

D gene: -
J gene: TRBJ2-3
clone size: once
V gene: TRBV20-1
CDR3 length: 15
CDR3 DNA: TGCAGTGCTAGTTTGATGGGACGGAGCACAGATACGCAGTATTTT
CDR3 protein: CSASLMGRSTDTQYF

D gene: TRBD2
J gene: TRBJ2-7
clone size: -
V gene: TRBV20-1
CDR3 length: 21
CDR3 DNA: TGCAGTGCTAGGATCGGCTCGCGTACCGGGACTAGCGGGAGTAACACCTACGAGCAGTACTTC
CDR3 protein: CSARIGSRTGTSGSNTYEQYF

D gene: -
J gene: TRBJ1-1
clone size: -
V gene: TRBV7-3
CDR3 length: 13
CDR3 DNA: TGTGCCAGCAGCTTATCGAAGAACACTGAAGCTTTCTTT
CDR3 protein: CASSLSKNTEAFF

D gene: TRBD1
J gene: TRBJ2-3
clone size: few
V gene: TRBV20-1
CDR3 length: 13
CDR3 DNA: TGCAGCTCCTTAGGGACAGGGACTCATACGCAGTATTTT
CDR3 protein: CSSLGTGTHTQYF

D gene: TRBD1
J gene: TRBJ1-5
clone size: -
V gene: TRBV7-2
CDR3 length: 15
CDR3 DNA: TGTGCCAGCAGCTTAGGGACAGGGGTCGGGCAGCCCCAGCATTTT
CDR3 protein: CASSLGTGVGQPQHF

D gene: -
J gene: TRBJ1-5
clone size: -
V gene: TRBV10-3
CDR3 length: 14
CDR3 DNA: TGTGCCATCAGTGAGGTGGGGCTAGATCAGCCCCAGCATTTT
CDR3 protein: CAISEVGLDQPQHF

D gene: TRBD1
J gene: TRBJ1-2
clone size: -
V gene: TRBV28
CDR3 length: 15
CDR3 DNA: TGTGCCAGCAGTTTCTTCGACAGGGAATTCTATGGCTACACCTTC
CDR3 protein: CASSFFDREFYGYTF

D gene: -
J gene: TRBJ2-2
clone size: -
V gene: TRBV2
CDR3 length: 13
CDR3 DNA: TGTGCCAGCAGTGATTCAGTAACCGGGGAGCTGTTTTTT
CDR3 protein: CASSDSVTGELFF

D gene: -
J gene: TRBJ2-3
clone size: once
V gene: TRBV5-8
CDR3 length: 15
CDR3 DNA: TGTGCCAGCAGCTTATACAATAGGGGCACAGATACGCAGTATTTT
CDR3 protein: CASSLYNRGTDTQYF

D gene: -
J gene: TRBJ2-2
clone size: -
V gene: TRBV27
CDR3 length: 16
CDR3 DNA: TGTGCCAGCAGTTTTGGACAGACTACCCACACCGGGGAGCTGTTTTTT
CDR3 protein: CASSFGQTTHTGELFF

D gene: -
J gene: TRBJ1-5
clone size: -
V gene: TRBV7-9
CDR3 length: 15
CDR3 DNA: TGTGCCAGCAGCGCCGACAGGATTTTGAATCAGCCCCAGCATTTT
CDR3 protein: CASSADRILNQPQHF

D gene: TRBD2
J gene: TRBJ2-1
clone size: -
V gene: TRBV7-2
CDR3 length: 16
CDR3 DNA: TGTGCCAGCAGCTTAGGGCTAGCGGGGGCTTACAATGAGCAGTTCTTC
CDR3 protein: CASSLGLAGAYNEQFF

D gene: -
J gene: TRBJ1-1
clone size: few
V gene: TRBV19
CDR3 length: 12
CDR3 DNA: TGTGCCAGTATCAACAGGGCCTCTGAAGCTTTCTTT
CDR3 protein: CASINRASEAFF

D gene: -
J gene: TRBJ1-2
clone size: few
V gene: TRBV5-4
CDR3 length: 14
CDR3 DNA: TGTGCCAGCAGCTTGGCCGGCTTTAGCTATGGCTACACCTTC
CDR3 protein: CASSLAGFSYGYTF

D gene: TRBD1
J gene: TRBJ1-2
clone size: few
V gene: TRBV7-9
CDR3 length: 14
CDR3 DNA: TGTGCCAGCAGCTTAGCGGGGACAGCCTATGGCTACACCTTC
CDR3 protein: CASSLAGTAYGYTF

D gene: -
J gene: TRBJ1-1
clone size: -
V gene: TRBV7-2
CDR3 length: 14
CDR3 DNA: TGTGCCAGCAACGCCGCCACAGGGAACACTGAAGCTTTCTTT
CDR3 protein: CASNAATGNTEAFF

D gene: -
J gene: TRBJ1-2
clone size: few
V gene: TRBV6-1
CDR3 length: 13
CDR3 DNA: TGTGCCAGCAGTCCCCGGGACGGCTATGGCTACACCTTC
CDR3 protein: CASSPRDGYGYTF

D gene: -
J gene: TRBJ2-7
clone size: -
V gene: TRBV7-6
CDR3 length: 15
CDR3 DNA: TGTGCCAGCAGCCCAGACCCGGGGACCTCCTACGAGCAGTACTTC
CDR3 protein: CASSPDPGTSYEQYF

D gene: -
J gene: TRBJ2-5
clone size: -
V gene: TRBV27
CDR3 length: 16
CDR3 DNA: TGTGCCAGCAGCGCCTTTTCGTTCAGGGACCAAGAGACCCAGTACTTC
CDR3 protein: CASSAFSFRDQETQYF

D gene: TRBD1
J gene: TRBJ2-1
clone size: -
V gene: TRBV11-3
CDR3 length: 15
CDR3 DNA: TGTGCCAGCAGCGTAGACAGGGGAATCCACAATGAGCAGTTCTTC
CDR3 protein: CASSVDRGIHNEQFF

D gene: -
J gene: TRBJ2-5
clone size: -
V gene: TRBV30
CDR3 length: 11
CDR3 DNA: TGTGCCTGGAGCGGACAAGAGACCCAGTACTTC
CDR3 protein: CAWSGQETQYF

D gene: -
J gene: TRBJ2-1
clone size: -
V gene: TRBV20-1
CDR3 length: 12
CDR3 DNA: TGCAGTGCTAGCCGGATCTCGCATGAGCAGTTCTTC
CDR3 protein: CSASRISHEQFF

D gene: TRBD1
J gene: TRBJ1-5
clone size: -
V gene: TRBV7-9
CDR3 length: 18
CDR3 DNA: TGTGCCAGCAGCCCAGGACAGGGGGCTAAGACGGGATCTCAGCCCCAGCATTTT
CDR3 protein: CASSPGQGAKTGSQPQHF

D gene: -
J gene: TRBJ2-2
clone size: -
V gene: TRBV6-5
CDR3 length: 17
CDR3 DNA: TGTGCCAGCAGTTACTCGAGTGGGGAATTCAACACCGGGGAGCTGTTTTTT
CDR3 protein: CASSYSSGEFNTGELFF

D gene: -
J gene: TRBJ1-1
clone size: -
V gene: TRBV7-3
CDR3 length: 17
CDR3 DNA: TGTGCCAACCTACTCTCCGGACGGTGGGTCCTGAACACTGAAGCTTTCTTT
CDR3 protein: CANLLSGRWVLNTEAFF

D gene: -
J gene: TRBJ1-1
clone size: -
V gene: TRBV20-1
CDR3 length: 15
CDR3 DNA: TGCAGTGCTAGGTTTACAGGGCCCCGGTCCCATTCGGCTTTCTTT
CDR3 protein: CSARFTGPRSHSAFF

D gene: -
J gene: TRBJ1-5
clone size: -
V gene: TRBV30
CDR3 length: 13
CDR3 DNA: TGTGCCTGGAGCGCCGGACCCCGCCAGCCCCAGCATTTT
CDR3 protein: CAWSAGPRQPQHF

D gene: TRBD1
J gene: TRBJ1-6
clone size: -
V gene: TRBV6-1
CDR3 length: 16
CDR3 DNA: TGTGCCAGCAGGGACCAAGGCAGGGGGAAGGATTCACCCCTCCACTTT
CDR3 protein: CASRDQGRGKDSPLHF

D gene: -
J gene: TRBJ1-2
clone size: once
V gene: TRBV24-1
CDR3 length: 15
CDR3 DNA: TGTGCCACCAGTGATCCCAGTCGGGATAACTATGGCTACACCTTC
CDR3 protein: CATSDPSRDNYGYTF

D gene: -
J gene: TRBJ1-2
clone size: -
V gene: TRBV6-5
CDR3 length: 14
CDR3 DNA: TGTGCCAGCAGTTACTCGATGGATTCCTATGGCTACACCTTC
CDR3 protein: CASSYSMDSYGYTF

D gene: TRBD1
J gene: TRBJ1-1
clone size: few
V gene: TRBV15
CDR3 length: 15
CDR3 DNA: TGTGCCACCAGCAGCTGGGACAGCAAAGGCACTGAAGCTTTCTTT
CDR3 protein: CATSSWDSKGTEAFF

D gene: -
J gene: TRBJ1-2
clone size: -
V gene: TRBV6-1
CDR3 length: 13
CDR3 DNA: TGTGCCAGCAGTATGGGGGGTAACTATGGCTACACCTTC
CDR3 protein: CASSMGGNYGYTF